Each of the 30 T cell receptor beta chains below was sequenced from the same sample in a study of blood T cells in healthy people across ages. The use of a sample-barcoded 5' primer and a J-beta primer mix characterized a second PCR of about 7 to 12 cycles. Via MiXCR, TCRdb re-called the 5' RACE reads, giving one row per CDR3 protein. The data hold around 820,000 distinct CDR3 sequences, with roughly 25% observed a single time. The same data also went into a second study, on T cells of mothers and their children.

Specimen: blood. All receptors come from a boy aged 10-17 years in good health.

This clonotype has a handful of counts. The chain combines TRBV3-1 with TRBJ2-1, with D tentatively TRBD2 (6 bases). The CDR3 loop spans 17 amino acids. The ends were cut back, 4 bases at V and 6 bases at J, with 22 bases in the middle. Germline CDR1 reads LGHDT; CDR2 reads YNNKEL (reference sequence). The CDR3 DNA reads TGTGCCAGCAGCCGTGGGGCCCGCGGGATCCCTACCAATGAGCAGTTCTTC. This encodes CASSRGARGIPTNEQFF.

This clonotype has only a few counts. The chain uses TRBV6-2 or TRBV6-3 and TRBJ2-5; 11 bases align to TRBD1. V lost 11 bases to trimming and J lost 1 base; unmatched junction nucleotides: 6. Germline V gene sequence: CDR1 MNHEY, CDR2 SVGEGT. The CDR3 loop spans 14 amino acids. This chain's CDR3 is CASWDRGTQETQYF. CDR3 sequence (DNA): TGTGCCTCTTGGGACAGGGGGACCCAAGAGACCCAGTACTTC.

This clonotype was counted between two and nine times. CDR3: CAWSVSTEAFF. The CDR3 DNA follows: TGTGCCTGGAGTGTCAGCACTGAAGCTTTCTTT. The chain carries TRBV30 and TRBJ1-1; D is unresolved. V lost 0 bases and J lost 4, with 3 bases in between. CDR1 is GTSNPN and CDR2 is SVGIG in the germline V gene (reference sequence). This CDR3 region has 11 residues.

This chain uses TRBV19 with TRBJ2-1, with TRBD1 identical over 7 bases. The CDR3 contains 13 residues. The germline V gene has CDR1 LNHDA and CDR2 SQIVND (reference sequence). After removal of 7 bases from V and 6 bases from J, the junction contained 6 bases not matched to a gene. CDR3: CASNEAGGNEQFF. CDR3 nucleotides: TGTGCCAGTAACGAGGCAGGGGGCAATGAGCAGTTCTTC.

This clonotype has just a few counts. Written as DNA, the CDR3 is TGTGCCAGCTCACCACCGCGGGACACCTCAACTAATGAAAAACTGTTTTTT. This translates into CASSPPRDTSTNEKLFF. This chain joins TRBV18 and TRBJ1-4, with D maybe TRBD1 (6 bases). Deletions cut 0 bases from V and 0 bases from J, with 11 bases between. CDR1 KGHSH and CDR2 LQKENI come from the germline V gene. The CDR3 contains 17 residues.

In this sample, this clonotype turned up a few times. The V and J genes are TRBV14 and TRBJ1-1; D is undetermined. Germline values: CDR1 SGHDN, CDR2 FVKESK. Trimming removed 1 base from V and 0 bases from J, with 3 bases in between. The CDR3 length is 13 residues. CDR3 amino acids: CASSQALNTEAFF. The CDR3 nucleotides read TGTGCCAGCAGCCAAGCCCTGAACACTGAAGCTTTCTTT. Variable domain in full (rest from reference TRBV14 and TRBJ1-1): EAGVTQFPSHSVIEKGQTVTLRCDPISGHDNLYWYRRVMGKEIKFLLHFVKESKQDESGMPNNRFLAERTGGTYSTLKVQPAELEDSGVYFCASSQALNTEAFFGQGTRLTVV.

As concerns this clonotype: At one of its ends the junction is not consistent with the germline gene, which may arise from a read error. The chain links TRBV10-3 to TRBJ2-5; 10 bases fit TRBD2. CDR1 is ENHRY, CDR2 SYGVKD, per germline. CDR3 size: 11 residues. The CDR3 nucleotides read TGTGCCATCGGGACTAGCGAAAGAGATTTCTTC. Translating it yields CAIGTSERDFF.

This clonotype was observed a few times. V usage is TRBV5-1 and J usage is TRBJ2-3; D possibly matches TRBD1 or TRBD2 (5 bases each). CDR1 and CDR2 (germline): SGHRS, YFSETQ. This CDR3 region has 15 residues. The V and J ends lost 4 bases and 4 bases respectively, with 16 bases between them. The CDR3 sequence: CASSGGVGTSDTQYF. In DNA form, the CDR3 reads TGCGCCAGCAGCGGGGGAGTCGGAACCTCAGATACGCAGTATTTT.

The J gene is TRBJ2-3, the V gene TRBV20-1, with D possibly being TRBD2 (5 bases). The CDR3 loop spans 16 amino acids. Germline CDR1 DFQATT, CDR2 SNEGSKA (reference sequence). Deletions cut 3 bases from V and 2 bases from J, with 18 bases between. In nucleotides, the CDR3 is TGCAGTGCTAGCCCGGCGGCTAGCCCAGTCACAGATACGCAGTATTTT. Its protein is CSASPAASPVTDTQYF.

The chain uses TRBV12-3 or TRBV12-4 and TRBJ2-7; 9 bases match TRBD2. J gave up 0 bases and V 5 bases, and 8 bases lay outside the gene matches. CDR3 size: 16 residues. The CDR3 bases are TGTGCCAGCAGTCAAGGGACTAGCAGTAGCTCCTACGAGCAGTACTTC. Translated: CASSQGTSSSSYEQYF.

This clonotype was detected only a few times. The rearrangement links TRBV5-1 to TRBJ1-1, with 7 bases fitting TRBD1. V shed 0 bases, J shed 3 bases, and the junction held 5 bases outside the gene matches. The CDR3 consists of 15 residues. Germline CDR1 and CDR2: SGHRS and YFSETQ. In DNA form, the CDR3 reads TGCGCCAGCAGCTTGGCAGACAGGGAGTACACTGAAGCTTTCTTT. This sequence encodes CASSLADREYTEAFF.

The rearrangement joins TRBV2 to TRBJ2-5, with TRBD1 matching 11 bases. The end of the DNA aligns better with TRBJ2-7, so the J call may be wrong. This CDR3 has 13 residues. Germline V gene data show CDR1 as SNHLY and CDR2 as FYNNEI. The CDR3 DNA follows: TGTGCCAGCAGTGAGGGGACAGGGGGCGAGCAGTACTTC. This gives the protein CASSEGTGGEQYF.

This clonotype was recorded a few times. The genes are TRBV6-5 and TRBJ1-2; D is undetermined. CDR1 MNHEY and CDR2 SVGAGI come from the germline V gene. The CDR3 spans 13 residues. Trimming shortened V by 2 bases and J by 4 bases, and 8 bases separated the two germline ends. The CDR3 nucleotides are TGTGCCAGCAGTTACGACACTACCTATGGCTACACCTTC. This translates into CASSYDTTYGYTF.

This clonotype has more than one count but fewer than ten. The genes are TRBV29-1 and TRBJ2-1; D remains ambiguous. The ends were cut back, 3 bases at V and 0 bases at J, with 9 bases in the middle. The CDR3 loop spans 14 amino acids. CDR1 is SQVTM, CDR2 ANQGSEA, per germline. CDR3 sequence: CSVETASSYNEQFF. CDR3 DNA sequence: TGCAGCGTTGAGACGGCCAGCTCCTACAATGAGCAGTTCTTC.

The chain has TRBV4-1 and TRBJ2-5; possibly TRBD1 or TRBD2 for D (5 bases each). Germline V lookup: CDR1 MGHRA, CDR2 YSYEKL. V was trimmed by 0 bases and J by 4 bases, leaving 15 bases between them. The CDR3 consists of 16 residues. The CDR3 nucleotides are TGCGCCAGCAGCCAAGAGATTTGGGTTGGGACAGAGACCCAGTACTTC. Its protein product is CASSQEIWVGTETQYF.

This clonotype was observed a handful of times. J is TRBJ2-7 and V is TRBV28; the match to TRBD1 covers 8 bases. Trimming took 5 bases from V and 6 from J; bases not matched to a gene: 6. The length of the CDR3 is 13 residues. The germline gives CDR1 MDHEN, CDR2 SYDVKM. CDR3 bases: TGTGCCAGCAGTCCCAGGACAGGGTTCGAGCAGTACTTC. Translation gives CASSPRTGFEQYF.

This clonotype was counted a few times. The chain links TRBV28 to TRBJ2-2, with TRBD2 as a possible D gene (6 bases). Germline V lookup: CDR1 MDHEN, CDR2 SYDVKM. The CDR3 runs to 15 residues. Between the trimmed V and J ends, which lost 3 bases and 4 bases, there was a span of 12 bases. CDR3 residues: CASSFDAGSTGELFF. As DNA, the CDR3 is TGTGCCAGCAGTTTTGACGCCGGGAGCACCGGGGAGCTGTTTTTT.

The sample holds a few counts of this clonotype. The chain uses TRBV5-1 and TRBJ2-7; a possible D gene is TRBD2 (6 bases). The V gene lost 0 bases and the J gene lost 0 bases, with 10 bases spanning the gap. The CDR3 spans 15 residues. Germline lookup yields CDR1 SGHRS and CDR2 YFSETQ. The CDR3 sequence is CASSLGTSLSYEQYF. For the CDR3, the DNA is TGCGCCAGCAGCTTGGGAACTAGCCTCTCCTACGAGCAGTACTTC.

This chain joins TRBV4-3 and TRBJ2-2; 9 nucleotides align to TRBD1. The CDR3 covers 17 residues. Germline V gene data show CDR1 as LGHNA and CDR2 as YSLEER. After removal of 1 base from V and 4 bases from J, the junction contained 7 bases not matched to a gene. CDR3 DNA sequence: TGCGCCAGCAGCCAAGCACAGGGGGCGGCGGGCACCGGGGAGCTGTTTTTT. As protein: CASSQAQGAAGTGELFF.

This sequence joins TRBV7-6 and TRBJ1-4; TRBD1 might be the D (5 bases). The CDR3 loop spans 14 amino acids. V gave up 1 base and J gave up 8 bases, with 11 bases separating them. Germline V gives CDR1 SGHVS, CDR2 FNYEAQ. Written as DNA, the CDR3 is TGTGCCAGCAGCTTAGGGGGCCCAGGGGAAAAACTGTTTTTT. It is translated as CASSLGGPGEKLFF.

The gene calls are TRBV5-1 and TRBJ2-5, with 15 nucleotides matching TRBD2. The DNA matches TRBJ2-1 better at its end, which makes the J call doubtful. From germline, CDR1 is SGHRS and CDR2 YFSETQ. CDR3 length equals 14 residues. CDR3 loop: CASERTSGGDEQFF. CDR3 nucleotides: TGCGCCAGCGAAAGGACTAGCGGGGGGGACGAGCAGTTCTTC.

This clonotype was seen a handful of times. The gene calls are TRBV7-6 and TRBJ2-5; no reliable D call. TRBJ2-1 matches the DNA end more closely, so the J call is doubtful. Germline lookup yields CDR1 SGHVS and CDR2 FNYEAQ. This CDR3 contains 15 residues. CDR3 loop: CASSPRGAPLNEQFF. CDR3 in DNA: TGTGCCAGCAGCCCGCGAGGAGCCCCTCTCAATGAGCAGTTCTTC.

V gene TRBV20-1 combines with J gene TRBJ1-5; weak D call: TRBD1 (5 bases). Germline lookup yields CDR1 DFQATT and CDR2 SNEGSKA (reference sequence). The CDR3 runs 14 residues. The germline V and J ends were trimmed by 3 bases and 2 bases, with 11 bases remaining between them. The CDR3 DNA follows: TGCAGTGCTAGGCAGGGTGTGGGCAATCAGCCCCAGCATTTT. Amino acid sequence: CSARQGVGNQPQHF.

The CDR3 is CSVTLLGGPQETQYF. For the CDR3, the DNA is TGCAGCGTAACCCTCCTGGGGGGACCACAAGAGACCCAGTACTTC. This chain uses TRBV29-1 with TRBJ2-5; a possible D gene is TRBD2 (6 bases). The V end lost 6 bases, the J end lost 2 bases, and 19 bases lay between the germline ends. This CDR3 comprises 15 residues. Germline loops: CDR1 SQVTM, CDR2 ANQGSEA.

This clonotype was detected a few times. Here the CDR3 DNA reads TGTGCCAGCAGTTACTCGATAGGACTAGCGGGGCAAGAGACCCAGTACTTC. Its translation: CASSYSIGLAGQETQYF. The chain carries TRBV6-5 and TRBJ2-5; the match to TRBD2 covers 12 bases. This CDR3 region has 17 residues. CDR1 is MNHEY, CDR2 SVGAGI, per germline. Trimming cost V 0 bases and J 2 bases; bases outside gene matches: 4.

This rearrangement joins TRBV4-3 to TRBJ2-5, with D perhaps matching TRBD1 (6 bases). V was pared by 1 base and J by 5 bases, with 11 bases between. Germline V lookup: CDR1 LGHNA, CDR2 YSLEER. The length of the CDR3 is 14 residues. CDR3 loop: CASSQAGESETQYF. The CDR3 DNA is TGCGCCAGCAGCCAAGCAGGGGAGTCCGAGACCCAGTACTTC.

The chain uses TRBV10-3 and TRBJ2-5; perhaps TRBD2 as D (5 bases). The germline V and J ends were trimmed by 5 bases and 4 bases, with 8 bases remaining between them. Germline V gene data show CDR1 as ENHRY and CDR2 as SYGVKD. The CDR3 length is 12 residues. In nucleotides, the CDR3 is TGTGCCATCAGTACTAGAGGAGAGACCCAGTACTTC. It encodes CAISTRGETQYF.

The J gene is TRBJ2-5, the V gene TRBV27; D is unresolved. V lost 2 bases and J lost 4, with 11 bases in between. CDR3 size: 14 residues. The V gene's germline CDR1 is MNHEY and CDR2 SMNVEV (reference sequence). Here the CDR3 DNA reads TGTGCCAGCAGTTTAACGAAGCTTCCAGAGACCCAGTACTTC. Protein product: CASSLTKLPETQYF.

This clonotype was picked up a small number of times. The chain couples TRBV5-5 to TRBJ1-6; D call uncertain. Trimming took off 4 bases at V and 10 bases at J, with 18 bases between the two ends. The CDR3 is made up of 15 amino acids. Germline values: CDR1 SGHKS, CDR2 YYEKEE (reference sequence). CDR3 residues: CASSQQTDWRSPLHF. In DNA, the CDR3 is TGTGCCAGCAGCCAACAGACTGACTGGCGGTCACCCCTCCACTTT.

This clonotype was counted between two and nine times. J is TRBJ1-1 and V is TRBV7-9; TRBD1 might be the D (5 bases). The V end was cut by 10 bases, the J end by 1 base, with 10 bases between. The CDR3 is 12 amino acids. The germline CDR1 and CDR2 sequences are SEHNR and FQNEAQ (reference sequence). The CDR3 loop reads CATGRSNTEAFF. The DNA for the CDR3 is TGTGCCACGGGGCGTTCGAACACTGAAGCTTTCTTT.